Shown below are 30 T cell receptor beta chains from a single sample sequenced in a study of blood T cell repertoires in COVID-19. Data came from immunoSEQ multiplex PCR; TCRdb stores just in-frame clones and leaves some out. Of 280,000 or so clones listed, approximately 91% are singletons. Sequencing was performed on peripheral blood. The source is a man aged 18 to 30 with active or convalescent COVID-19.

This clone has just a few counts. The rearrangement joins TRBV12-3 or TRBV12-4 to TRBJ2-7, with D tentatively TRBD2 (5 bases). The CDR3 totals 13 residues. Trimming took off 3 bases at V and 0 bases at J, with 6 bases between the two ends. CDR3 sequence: CASSLGSSYEQYF. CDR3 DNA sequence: TGTGCCAGCAGTTTGGGGAGCTCCTACGAGCAGTACTTC.

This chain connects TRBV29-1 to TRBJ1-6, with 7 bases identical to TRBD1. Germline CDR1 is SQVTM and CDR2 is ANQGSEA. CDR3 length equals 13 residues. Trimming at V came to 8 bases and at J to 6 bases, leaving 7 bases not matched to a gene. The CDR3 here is CSTGDSFNSPLHF. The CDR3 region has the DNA TGCAGCACCGGGGACAGTTTTAATTCACCCCTCCACTTT.

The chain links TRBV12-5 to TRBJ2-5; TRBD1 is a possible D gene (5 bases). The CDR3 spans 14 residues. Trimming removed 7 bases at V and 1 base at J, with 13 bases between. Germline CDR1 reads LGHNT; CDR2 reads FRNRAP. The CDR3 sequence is CASEGSGIQETQYF. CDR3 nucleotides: TGTGCTAGTGAGGGTTCAGGGATCCAAGAGACCCAGTACTTC.

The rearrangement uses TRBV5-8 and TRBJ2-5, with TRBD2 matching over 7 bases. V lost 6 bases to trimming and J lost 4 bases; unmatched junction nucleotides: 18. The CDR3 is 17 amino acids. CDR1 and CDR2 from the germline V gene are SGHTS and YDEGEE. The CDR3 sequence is CASTPPGGGSRGETQYF. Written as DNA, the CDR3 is TGTGCCAGCACCCCCCCCGGCGGGGGTAGTCGGGGAGAGACCCAGTACTTC.

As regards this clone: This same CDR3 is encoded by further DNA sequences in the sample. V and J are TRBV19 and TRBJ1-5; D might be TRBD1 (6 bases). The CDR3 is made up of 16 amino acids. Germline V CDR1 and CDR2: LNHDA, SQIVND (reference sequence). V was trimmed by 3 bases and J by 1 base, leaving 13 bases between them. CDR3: CASSIGTGSSNQPQHF. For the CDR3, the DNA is TGTGCCAGTAGTATCGGTACAGGGTCGAGCAATCAGCCCCAGCATTTT.

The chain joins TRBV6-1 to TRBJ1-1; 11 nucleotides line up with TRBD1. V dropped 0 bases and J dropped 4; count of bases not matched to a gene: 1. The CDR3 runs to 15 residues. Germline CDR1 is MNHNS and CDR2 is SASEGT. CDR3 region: CASSEAGTGGTEAFF. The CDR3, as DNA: TGTGCCAGCAGTGAAGCAGGGACAGGGGGCACTGAAGCTTTCTTT.

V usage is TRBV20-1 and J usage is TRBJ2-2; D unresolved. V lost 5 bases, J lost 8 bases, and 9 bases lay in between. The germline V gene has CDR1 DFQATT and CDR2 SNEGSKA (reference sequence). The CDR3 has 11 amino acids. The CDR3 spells CSAPSVGELFF. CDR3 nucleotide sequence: TGCAGTGCTCCCTCGGTTGGGGAGCTGTTTTTT.

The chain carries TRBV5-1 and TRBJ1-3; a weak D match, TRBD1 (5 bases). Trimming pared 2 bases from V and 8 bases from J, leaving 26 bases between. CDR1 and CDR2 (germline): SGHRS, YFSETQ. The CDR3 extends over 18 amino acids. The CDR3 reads CASSFPWGERPLTDTIYF. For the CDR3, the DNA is TGCGCCAGCAGCTTCCCCTGGGGGGAGCGACCGCTTACGGACACCATATATTTT.

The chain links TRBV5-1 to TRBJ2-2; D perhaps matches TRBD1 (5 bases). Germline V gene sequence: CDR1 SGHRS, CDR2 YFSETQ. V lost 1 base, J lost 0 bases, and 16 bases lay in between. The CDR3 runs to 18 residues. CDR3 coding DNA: TGCGCCAGCAGCTTGACAGGAGCCCCCAGACCGAACACCGGGGAGCTGTTTTTT. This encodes CASSLTGAPRPNTGELFF.

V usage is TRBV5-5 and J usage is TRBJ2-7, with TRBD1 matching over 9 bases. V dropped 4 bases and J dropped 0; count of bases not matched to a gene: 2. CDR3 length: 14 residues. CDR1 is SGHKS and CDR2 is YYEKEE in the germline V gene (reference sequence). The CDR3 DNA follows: TGTGCCAGCAGCACACAGGGGGCCTCCTACGAGCAGTACTTC. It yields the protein CASSTQGASYEQYF. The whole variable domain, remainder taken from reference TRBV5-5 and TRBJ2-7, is DAGVTQSPTHLIKTRGQQVTLRCSPISGHKSVSWYQQVLGQGPQFIFQYYEKEERGRGNFPDRFSARQFPNYSSELNVNALLLGDSALYLCASSTQGASYEQYFGPGTRLTVT.

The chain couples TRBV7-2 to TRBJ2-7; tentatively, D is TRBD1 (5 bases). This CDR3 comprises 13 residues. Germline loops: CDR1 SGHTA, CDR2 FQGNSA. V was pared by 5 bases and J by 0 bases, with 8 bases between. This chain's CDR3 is CASSPDNSYEQYF. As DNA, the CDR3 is TGTGCCAGCAGCCCGGACAACTCCTACGAGCAGTACTTC.

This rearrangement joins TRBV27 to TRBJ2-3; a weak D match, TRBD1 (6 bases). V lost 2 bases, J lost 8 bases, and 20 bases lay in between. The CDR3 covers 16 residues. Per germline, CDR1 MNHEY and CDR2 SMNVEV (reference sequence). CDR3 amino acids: CASSLQGTRTLGTQYF. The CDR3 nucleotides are TGTGCCAGCAGTTTACAGGGGACACGTACTTTAGGTACGCAGTATTTT.

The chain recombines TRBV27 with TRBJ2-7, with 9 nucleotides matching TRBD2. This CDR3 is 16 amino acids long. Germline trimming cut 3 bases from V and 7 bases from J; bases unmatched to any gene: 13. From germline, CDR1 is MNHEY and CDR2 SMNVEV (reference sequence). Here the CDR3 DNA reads TGTGCCAGCAGTTTTAAGATAGCGGGGGCCCATTGGGAGCAGTACTTC. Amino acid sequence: CASSFKIAGAHWEQYF.

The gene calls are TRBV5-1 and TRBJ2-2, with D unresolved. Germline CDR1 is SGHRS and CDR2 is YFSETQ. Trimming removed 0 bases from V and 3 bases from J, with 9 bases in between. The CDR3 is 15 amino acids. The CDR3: CASSLEVRYTGELFF. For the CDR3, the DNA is TGCGCCAGCAGCTTGGAAGTCAGATACACCGGGGAGCTGTTTTTT.

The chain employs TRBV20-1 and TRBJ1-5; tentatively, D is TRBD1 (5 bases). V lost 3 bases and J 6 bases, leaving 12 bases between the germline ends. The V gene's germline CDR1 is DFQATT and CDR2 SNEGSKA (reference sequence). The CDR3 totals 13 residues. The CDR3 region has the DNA TGCAGTGCTAGTGGCAGGGAGGGTCAGCCCCAGCATTTT. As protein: CSASGREGQPQHF.

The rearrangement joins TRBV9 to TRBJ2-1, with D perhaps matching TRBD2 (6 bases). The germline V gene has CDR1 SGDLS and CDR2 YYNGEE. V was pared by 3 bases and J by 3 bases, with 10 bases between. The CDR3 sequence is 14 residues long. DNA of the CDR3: TGTGCCAGCAGCGACGGGGGTAACTACAATGAGCAGTTCTTC. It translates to CASSDGGNYNEQFF.

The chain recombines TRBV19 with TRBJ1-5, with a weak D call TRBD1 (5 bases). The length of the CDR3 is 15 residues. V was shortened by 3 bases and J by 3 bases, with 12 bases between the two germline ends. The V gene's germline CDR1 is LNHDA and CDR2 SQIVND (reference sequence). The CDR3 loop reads CASSIRSQDNQPQHF. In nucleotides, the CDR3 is TGTGCCAGTAGTATCAGGTCACAGGACAATCAGCCCCAGCATTTT.

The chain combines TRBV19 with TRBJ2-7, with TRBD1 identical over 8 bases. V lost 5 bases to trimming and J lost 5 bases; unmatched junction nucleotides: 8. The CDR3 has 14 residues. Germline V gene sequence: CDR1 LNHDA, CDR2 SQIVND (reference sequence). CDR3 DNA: TGTGCCAGTAGTGTCCGGACAGGGCCCCACGAGCAGTACTTC. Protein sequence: CASSVRTGPHEQYF.

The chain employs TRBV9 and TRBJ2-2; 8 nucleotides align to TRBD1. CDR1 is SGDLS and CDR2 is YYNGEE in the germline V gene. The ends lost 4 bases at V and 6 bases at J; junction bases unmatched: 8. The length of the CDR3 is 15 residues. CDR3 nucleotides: TGTGCCAGCAGCAGTTGGACAGGGAAGGCCGGGGAGCTGTTTTTT. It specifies CASSSWTGKAGELFF. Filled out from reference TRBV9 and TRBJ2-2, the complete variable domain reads DSGVTQTPKHLITATGQRVTLRCSPRSGDLSVYWYQQSLDQGLQFLIQYYNGEERAKGNILERFSAQQFPDLHSELNLSSLELGDSALYFCASSSWTGKAGELFFGEGSRLTVL.

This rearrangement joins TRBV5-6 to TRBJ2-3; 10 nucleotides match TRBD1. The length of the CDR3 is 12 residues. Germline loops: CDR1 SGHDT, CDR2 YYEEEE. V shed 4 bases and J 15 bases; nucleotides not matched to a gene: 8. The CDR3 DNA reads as TGTGCCAGCAGCGCGACCGGGACAGGGGTCTATTTT. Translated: CASSATGTGVYF.

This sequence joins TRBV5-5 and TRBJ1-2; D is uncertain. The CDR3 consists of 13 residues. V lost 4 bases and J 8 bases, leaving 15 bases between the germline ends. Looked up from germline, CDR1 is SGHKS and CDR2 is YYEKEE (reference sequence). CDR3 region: CASSATLSNGYTF. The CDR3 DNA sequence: TGTGCCAGCAGCGCGACTCTCTCGAACGGCTACACCTTC.

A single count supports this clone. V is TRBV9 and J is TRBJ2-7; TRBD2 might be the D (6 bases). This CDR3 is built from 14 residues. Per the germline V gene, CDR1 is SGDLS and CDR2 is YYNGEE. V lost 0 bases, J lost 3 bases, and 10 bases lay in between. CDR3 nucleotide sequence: TGTGCCAGCAGCGTAGTAGGGACTGGCTACGAGCAGTACTTC. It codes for CASSVVGTGYEQYF. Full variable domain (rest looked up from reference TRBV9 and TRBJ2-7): DSGVTQTPKHLITATGQRVTLRCSPRSGDLSVYWYQQSLDQGLQFLIQYYNGEERAKGNILERFSAQQFPDLHSELNLSSLELGDSALYFCASSVVGTGYEQYFGPGTRLTVT.

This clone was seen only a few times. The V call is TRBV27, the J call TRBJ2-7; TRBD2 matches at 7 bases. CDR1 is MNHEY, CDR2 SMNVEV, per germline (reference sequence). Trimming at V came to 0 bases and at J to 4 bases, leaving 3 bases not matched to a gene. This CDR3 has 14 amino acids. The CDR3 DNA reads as TGTGCCAGCAGTTTATCAGGGAGGGAGTACGAGCAGTACTTC. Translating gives CASSLSGREYEQYF.

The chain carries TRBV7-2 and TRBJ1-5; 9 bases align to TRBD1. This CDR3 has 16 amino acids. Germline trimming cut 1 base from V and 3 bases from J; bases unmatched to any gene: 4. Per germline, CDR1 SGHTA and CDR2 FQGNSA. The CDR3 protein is CASSLGWDRDNQPQHF. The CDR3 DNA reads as TGTGCCAGCAGCTTAGGATGGGACAGGGACAATCAGCCCCAGCATTTT.

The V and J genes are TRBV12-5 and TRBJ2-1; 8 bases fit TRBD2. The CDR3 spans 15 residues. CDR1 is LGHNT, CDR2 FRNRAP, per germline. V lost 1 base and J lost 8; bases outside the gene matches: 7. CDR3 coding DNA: TGTGCTAGTGGTTTGGCGGGACTAGTGGCCGATGAGCAGTTCTTC. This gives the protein CASGLAGLVADEQFF.

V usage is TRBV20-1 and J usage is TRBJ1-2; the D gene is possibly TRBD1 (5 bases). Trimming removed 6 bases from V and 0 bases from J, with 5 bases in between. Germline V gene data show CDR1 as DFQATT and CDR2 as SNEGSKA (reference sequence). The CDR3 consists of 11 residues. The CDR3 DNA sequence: TGCAGTGCAGGGGCTAACTATGGCTACACCTTC. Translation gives CSAGANYGYTF.

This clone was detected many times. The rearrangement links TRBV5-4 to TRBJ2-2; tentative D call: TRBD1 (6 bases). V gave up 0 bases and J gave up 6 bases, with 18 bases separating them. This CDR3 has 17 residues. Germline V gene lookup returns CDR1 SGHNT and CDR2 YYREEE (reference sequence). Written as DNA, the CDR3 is TGTGCCAGCAGCTTGGCGGGCGGCAGGGGATCCGCCGGGGAGCTGTTTTTT. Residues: CASSLAGGRGSAGELFF. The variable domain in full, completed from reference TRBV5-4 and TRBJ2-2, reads ETGVTQSPTHLIKTRGQQVTLRCSSQSGHNTVSWYQQALGQGPQFIFQYYREEENGRGNFPPRFSGLQFPNYSSELNVNALELDDSALYLCASSLAGGRGSAGELFFGEGSRLTVL.

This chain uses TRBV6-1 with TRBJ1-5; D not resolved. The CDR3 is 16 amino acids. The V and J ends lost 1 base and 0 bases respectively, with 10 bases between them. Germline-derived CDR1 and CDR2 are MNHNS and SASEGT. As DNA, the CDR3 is TGTGCCAGCAGTGAAGGTTTCAGTTATAGCAATCAGCCCCAGCATTTT. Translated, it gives CASSEGFSYSNQPQHF.

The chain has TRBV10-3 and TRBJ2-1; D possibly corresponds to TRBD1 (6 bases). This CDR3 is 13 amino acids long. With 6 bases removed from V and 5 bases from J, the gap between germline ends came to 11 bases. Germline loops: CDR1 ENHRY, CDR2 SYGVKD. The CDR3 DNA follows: TGTGCCATCAGCCCACAGGGTGACAATGAGCAGTTCTTC. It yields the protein CAISPQGDNEQFF.

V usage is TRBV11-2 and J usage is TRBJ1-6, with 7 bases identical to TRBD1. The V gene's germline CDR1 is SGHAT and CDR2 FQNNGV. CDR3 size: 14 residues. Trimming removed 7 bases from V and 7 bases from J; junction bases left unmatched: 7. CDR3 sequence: CASIPGQLNSPLHF. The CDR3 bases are TGTGCCAGCATTCCGGGACAGTTAAATTCACCCCTCCACTTT.